This is a list of T cell receptor beta chains from one sample in a study of CD8 T cells in ankylosing spondylitis. In TCRdb, the 5' RACE reads were re-called with MiXCR into one record per CDR3 protein. The sample carries some 220,000 distinct CDR3 sequences, roughly a tenth recorded once. Sequencing used blood, either unsorted or a sorted T cell fraction (not recorded which). The receptors were gathered from a male donor with ankylosing spondylitis or in good health (not recorded which). CDR3s include the opening cysteine and the closing phenylalanine or tryptophan. Not every row has a clone size; where given, it reads once, few, many or a size class.

length: 13; V: TRBV2; J: TRBJ1-1; size: many; CDR3: CASNTGGTTEAFF
length: 15; V: TRBV6-2/TRBV6-3; J: TRBJ1-6; size: few; CDR3: CASREVDTSNSPLHF
length: 17; V: TRBV19; J: TRBJ2-1; size: many; CDR3: CASSTTRLGPSYNEQFF
length: 14; V: TRBV5-1; J: TRBJ2-5; size: many; CDR3: CASMPGPYQETQYF
length: 13; V: TRBV5-1; J: TRBJ1-1; size: many; CDR3: CASSEGARTEAFF
length: 14; V: TRBV5-1; J: TRBJ1-2; size: .; CDR3: CASSLGLENYDYTF
length: 15; V: TRBV5-1; J: TRBJ2-7; size: many; CDR3: CASRAWAGGPYEQYF
length: 12; V: TRBV30; J: TRBJ2-7; size: many; CDR3: CAWSTGSLGQYF
length: 13; V: TRBV10-3; J: TRBJ2-5; size: many; CDR3: CAISGQGTETQYF
length: 13; V: TRBV11-2; J: TRBJ2-3; size: many; CDR3: CASSPSLPDTQYF
length: 15; V: TRBV20-1; J: TRBJ2-5; size: many; CDR3: CSARDQLHGSETQYF
length: 13; V: TRBV2; J: TRBJ1-2; size: many; CDR3: CASRERTLDGYTF
length: 14; V: TRBV5-1; J: TRBJ1-2; size: many; CDR3: CASSLTDRVDGYTF
length: 13; V: TRBV29-1; J: TRBJ2-7; size: few; CDR3: CSVDGATPYEQYF
length: 15; V: TRBV20-1; J: TRBJ2-1; size: many; CDR3: CSARGLAGSYNEQFF
length: 16; V: TRBV5-6; J: TRBJ1-1; size: many; CDR3: CASSLPGQLPNTEAFF